These T cell receptor beta chains were read from a single sample in a study of CD8+CD57+ T cells in acquired aplastic anemia. TCRdb reprocessed the reads with MiXCR, giving one entry per CDR3 protein. The repertoire includes around 220,000 distinct CDR3 sequences, roughly 45% of them detected once, and about 20% sits in the top ten. The sample taken for sequencing was sorted CD4+, CD8+, or CD8+CD57+ T cells (not recorded which) from PBMCs. The receptor set was obtained from a human donor with aplastic anemia. The CDR3 runs from the conserved cysteine through the conserved F or W. D genes are given only for firm matches. Clone size is stated in some rows and not others, as once, few, many or a class when expanded.

TRBJ1-5 | NA | NA | TRBV19 | TGTGCCAGTAGTATAGTAGGGGGGACGGGGCCCCAGCATTTT | CASSIVGGTGPQHF
TRBJ1-2 | NA | NA | TRBV20-1 | TGCAGTGCTACCCACGCGGGGTATGGCTACACCTTC | CSATHAGYGYTF
TRBJ2-5 | NA | NA | TRBV6-1 | TGTGCCAGCAGTGCGCGGAGGTGGGAGACCCAGTACTTC | CASSARRWETQYF
TRBJ1-6 | NA | NA | TRBV6-1 | TGTGCCACCCGGGACACCGGATATTCACCCCTCCACTTT | CATRDTGYSPLHF
TRBJ1-5 | many | NA | TRBV25-1 | TGTGCCAGCAGCGCAAGTGGGGGGGAGAATCAGCCCCAGCATTTT | CASSASGGENQPQHF
TRBJ1-6 | NA | TRBD1 | TRBV15 | TGTGCCACCAGCCGCCGACAGGGACCTAATTCACCCCTCCACTTT | CATSRRQGPNSPLHF
TRBJ2-7 | many | NA | TRBV5-1 | TGCGCCAGCTCGAGCTGGGGTGTTGGCGAGCAGTACTTC | CASSSWGVGEQYF
TRBJ1-3 | many | NA | TRBV7-9 | TGTGCCAGCAGCTTTCACCCGACCTTCTCTGGAAACACCATATATTTT | CASSFHPTFSGNTIYF
TRBJ1-6 | many | TRBD1 | TRBV12-3/TRBV12-4 | TGTGCCAGCAGGACCGGGACAGGGAGGGCACCCCTCCACTTT | CASRTGTGRAPLHF
TRBJ2-7 | once | TRBD1 | TRBV7-9 | TGTGCCAGCAGCCATGGGACAGGGGACTACGAGCAGTACTTC | CASSHGTGDYEQYF
TRBJ2-3 | NA | NA | TRBV15 | TGTGCCACCAGCAAACGCGGTAGCACAGATACGCAGTATTTT | CATSKRGSTDTQYF
TRBJ2-5 | NA | TRBD2 | TRBV15 | TGTGCCACCAGGAGACTAGCGGCTACCCAAGAGACCCAGTACTTC | CATRRLAATQETQYF
TRBJ2-7 | many | NA | TRBV4-1 | TGCGCCAGCAGCCAATCCGGATCCGAGCAGTACTTC | CASSQSGSEQYF
TRBJ1-4 | many | NA | TRBV5-5 | TGTGCCAGCAGCTTGCCCGAAGGAGGAGGGACGAATGAAAAACTGTTTTTT | CASSLPEGGGTNEKLFF
TRBJ1-1 | many | TRBD1 | TRBV5-6 | TGTGCCAGCAGACCACGGGACAGACGGGTTGCTTTCTTT | CASRPRDRRVAFF
TRBJ2-3 | NA | NA | TRBV10-3 | TGTGCCATCAGTCTCGGTGGTTTGGGCCAGGGTACGCAGTGTTTT | CAISLGGLGQGTQCF
TRBJ1-2 | NA | NA | TRBV14 | TGTGCCAGCAGCCATCGAGTATTGCCACGGGACACCCAGAGCTATGGCTACACCTTC | CASSHRVLPRDTQSYGYTF
TRBJ1-2 | NA | TRBD1 | TRBV6-1 | TGTGCCAGCAGTGAGGACAGGGGTTCAGTGGGTGGCTACACCTTC | CASSEDRGSVGGYTF
TRBJ2-2 | NA | TRBD2 | TRBV13 | TGTGCCAGCAGCGTAGGCGGGGGGACGAACACCGGGGAGCTGTTTTTT | CASSVGGGTNTGELFF
TRBJ1-1 | NA | NA | TRBV6-5 | TGTGCCAGCAGTCGCAGAGGACTTAACACTGAAGCTTTCTTT | CASSRRGLNTEAFF
TRBJ2-7 | NA | NA | TRBV2 | TGTGCCAGCAGTGAAGGGGCGACCTACGAGCAGTACTTC | CASSEGATYEQYF
TRBJ2-3 | NA | TRBD2 | TRBV7-7 | TGTGCCAACGCAAAACCTGCAACTAGCGGGGGGAGACGGGGAGGCGGTACGCAGTATTTT | CANAKPATSGGRRGGGTQYF
TRBJ1-5 | many | NA | TRBV10-3 | TGTGCCATCAAAGAGGGGCCTGCGGATTTTCAGCCCCAGCATTTT | CAIKEGPADFQPQHF
TRBJ1-1 | NA | NA | TRBV29-1 | TGCAGCGTTGTCTGGCGGCTGAACACTGAAGCTTTCTTT | CSVVWRLNTEAFF
TRBJ1-1 | NA | TRBD1 | TRBV6-5 | TGTGCCAGCAGTTCAGGGGGCTTCACTGAAGCTTTCTTT | CASSSGGFTEAFF
TRBJ2-5 | NA | TRBD2 | TRBV10-3 | TGTGCCACAGGGGGGACTAGCGGGAGTGGGCGAGAGACCCAGTACTTC | CATGGTSGSGRETQYF
TRBJ1-6 | NA | TRBD1 | TRBV7-3 | TGTGCCAGCAGCCAAGACTTGATGAGGACAGGGTATAATTCACCCCTCCACTTT | CASSQDLMRTGYNSPLHF
TRBJ1-6 | NA | NA | TRBV7-4 | TGTGCCAGCGGTAACCGAGGGACGGATAATTCACCCCTCCACTTT | CASGNRGTDNSPLHF
TRBJ1-2 | NA | NA | TRBV7-6 | TGTGCCAGCAGCTTAGAATCAAACGCAGGTCGCTATGGCTACACCTTC | CASSLESNAGRYGYTF
TRBJ1-6 | NA | NA | TRBV20-1 | TGCAGTGCCTTACAGGCCCATAATTCACCCCTCCACTTT | CSALQAHNSPLHF
TRBJ2-7 | many | NA | TRBV5-1 | TGTGCCAGCAGCTTGGCCTCAGGTACCTACGAGCAGTACTTC | CASSLASGTYEQYF
TRBJ1-4 | NA | TRBD1 | TRBV19 | TGTGCCAGTAGTTTGGACAGGAGTGCAACTAATGAAAAACTGTTTTTT | CASSLDRSATNEKLFF
TRBJ2-7 | NA | TRBD1 | TRBV18 | TGTGCCAGCTCACCCGGGACAGGGTCGGACTACGAGCAGTACTTC | CASSPGTGSDYEQYF
TRBJ2-6 | NA | NA | TRBV2 | TGTGCCAGCAGTGAGGGCGGTAGCGCTGGGGCCAACGTCCTGACTTTC | CASSEGGSAGANVLTF
TRBJ1-2 | NA | TRBD1 | TRBV20-1 | TGCAGTGCTAAGTGGGGACAGGGAAGTGGCTACACCTTC | CSAKWGQGSGYTF
TRBJ1-1 | NA | NA | TRBV6-5 | TGTGCCAGCAGTGTGGTCCAGGGCGCTGAAGCTTTCTTT | CASSVVQGAEAFF
TRBJ1-1 | NA | TRBD1 | TRBV7-2 | TGTGCCAGCAGCTTGGGGACAGGGTTCAACACTGAAGCTTTCTTT | CASSLGTGFNTEAFF
TRBJ1-1 | once | NA | TRBV6-5 | TGTGCCAGCAGTTACGGGGGGGCAGGGAAGGCTTTCTTT | CASSYGGAGKAFF
TRBJ2-2 | few | TRBD2 | TRBV5-4 | TGTGCCAGCAGCTTGGACGGGGGGGATAACACCGGGGAGCTGTTTTTT | CASSLDGGDNTGELFF